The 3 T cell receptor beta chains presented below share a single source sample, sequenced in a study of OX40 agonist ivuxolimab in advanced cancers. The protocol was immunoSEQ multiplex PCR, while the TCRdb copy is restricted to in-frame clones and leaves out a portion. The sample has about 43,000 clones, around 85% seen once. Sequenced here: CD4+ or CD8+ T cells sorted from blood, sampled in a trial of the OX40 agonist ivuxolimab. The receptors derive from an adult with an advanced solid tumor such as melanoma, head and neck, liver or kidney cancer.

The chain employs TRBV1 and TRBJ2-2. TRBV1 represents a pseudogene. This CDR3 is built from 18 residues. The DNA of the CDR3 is TGCACCAGCAGCGACGCAGGGCAGGGAGTCTTGAACACCGGGGAGCTGTTTTTT. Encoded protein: CTSSDAGQGVLNTGELFF.

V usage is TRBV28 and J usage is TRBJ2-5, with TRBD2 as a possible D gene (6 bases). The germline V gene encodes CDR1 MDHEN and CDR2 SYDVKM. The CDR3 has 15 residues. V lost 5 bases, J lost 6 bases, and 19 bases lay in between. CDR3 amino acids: CASSQSGLGKQTQYF. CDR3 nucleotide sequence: TGTGCCAGCAGTCAAAGCGGGCTGGGCAAACAGACCCAGTACTTC.

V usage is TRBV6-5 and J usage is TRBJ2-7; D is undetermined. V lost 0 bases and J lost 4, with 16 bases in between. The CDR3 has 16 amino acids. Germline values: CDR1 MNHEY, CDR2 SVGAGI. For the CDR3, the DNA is TGTGCCAGCAGTTACTCGAGTTCGCGTGGGCCATACGAGCAGTACTTC. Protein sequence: CASSYSSSRGPYEQYF.